The text below deals with one TCR beta chain. This clone has a single count. Its antigen is unknown. Per-base quality was not reported, and no clone a single base away is much larger than it. The time point label, read with the paper, signifies: baseline before first vaccination. The vaccinee samples were drawn from two UK trials, COV001 and COV002, one of which was a single-blind randomized controlled phase 2/3 trial testing AZD1222 (ChAdOx1 nCoV-19) in healthy adults. Trial participant PBMC samples were collected at day 0 and day 28 after the second dose for TCRbeta chain sequencing. From the germline V gene, CDR1 is SQVTM and CDR2 is ANQGSEA. The germline ends are 5 bases apart after V is trimmed by 6 bases and J by 5 bases. The CDR3 covers 10 residues, taking in both the cysteine and the phenylalanine. Left in the record is the CDR3 DNA by itself, 30 bases read in frame from the first base. The data stem from a study of T cell responses to AZD1222 COVID-19 vaccine (dated by TCRdb to the early 2020s). Describing the broader study: AZD1222 recipients whose second dose came at about 4 weeks and those whose second dose came at about 12 weeks were combined into one group, since spike-specific TCR depth and breadth did not differ between the two schedules. TCR sequencing covered some 250 trial participants: approximately 200 given two doses of AZD1222 and 26 given two doses of MenACWY control vaccine. Enrollment into the trials was organized by age into subgroups of 18-55, 56-69 and 70-plus years, and those subgroups contained roughly 140, 27 and 60 TCR-sequenced participants, respectively. Results the study describes overall, beyond this receptor: In the small 56-69-year group, the increase in depth fell short of significance, most likely because of low power. Nearly half of unique spike-specific TCRs reportedly recognized epitopes outside regions mutated in the B.1.351 and B.1.1.7 variants. Conclusions about previously exposed vaccinees are limited because only five to seven AZD1222 recipients were SARS-CoV-2 seropositive at baseline. The whole spike protein was spanned by vaccine-associated CD4 TCRs, and dominant responses were seen in regions 160-218 and 743-854. A significant rise in spike-specific TCR breadth and depth was observed after two AZD1222 doses relative to day 0 and relative to MenACWY recipients. No day 14 peak-response samples were available, so repertoires were characterized only after the peak T cell response. Participants were mostly white British and included more females than males, and it was suggested by the authors that clonal diversity may have been underestimated.

The CDR3 regions of human TCRbeta chains were analyzed by immunosequencing. As for how the authors treated the data: TCRs in the repertoires were matched against a reference library of SARS-CoV-2-specific TCRs that had been generated with the MIRA antigen-specificity platform. Breadth was defined as the fraction of unique TCRs that were SARS-CoV-2-associated. Depth was defined as the fraction of total T cells that were SARS-CoV-2-associated. Using the MIRA data, each spike-specific TCR was mapped to the spike region that the TCR reacts to and placed in a CD4 or CD8 class. Log10-transformed breadth and depth values were compared by one-way ANOVA with Sidak's multiple comparisons tests. As stored in TCRdb, this immuneACCESS dataset retains in-frame rearrangements with V and J assigned. A fraction of the clones does not appear; measured against another copy, unresolved V genes explain less than half of the discrepancy, and the remainder lacks a known reason. V and J calls plus clone size are reproduced from that table; the DNA served to infer D and trimming. The sample table contains fewer than 95,000 clones; only one count was recorded for 85% to 90% of them. The ten biggest clones cover approximately 30% of the sample.

The specimen comprised peripheral blood, sampled on day 0 of AZD1222 vaccination. This TCR derives from an adult in good health. This receptor chain uses TRBV29-1 and TRBJ2-1, with no confident D gene call. The CDR3 in this case is CSVLHNEQFF. The nucleotides read TGCAGCGTATTACACAATGAGCAGTTCTTC.